This TCR beta chain was sequenced during a study of control samples from healthy donors and cancer patients. Germline-derived CDR1 and CDR2 are MRHNA and SNTAGT. The CDR3 length is 14 residues. V lost 0 bases and J lost 4, with 9 bases in between. Libraries were prepared by immunoSEQ multiplex PCR; TCRdb keeps only in-frame clonotypes and omits some of them. The top ten hold about 1.7% of the sample, which has roughly 59,000 clones, about 92% seen once. The chain uses TRBV6-4 and TRBJ1-1, with D possibly matching TRBD1 (6 bases). The origin of this receptor is a man aged 35-49 years with colorectal cancer. The source material was PBMCs. CDR3 nucleotides: TGTGCCAGCAGTGACTCGAGCAGGGGCACTGAAGCTTTCTTT. As protein: CASSDSSRGTEAFF.